This T cell receptor (beta chain) came from a study of beta chain features in type 1 diabetes. Study-wide results and limits: The naive, central memory and Treg TCRB repertoires looked more alike in patients than they did in healthy donors. VDJ junctions in type 1 diabetes patients carried more deletions and fewer insertions. PCR might show a preference for shorter templates, equally across patients and controls.

A sort by CD45RO/CCR7/CD25/CD127/CD95/CD27 yielded CD4+ naive, central memory, regulatory and stem cell-like memory cells. This clone was observed at least ten times. Its antigen is still unknown. Since all of the isolated RNA was reverse transcribed, expressed TCRB transcripts were what got sequenced. Assay: immunoSEQ multiplex PCR; the TCRdb copy retains only in-frame clones and omits some. The sample holds around 140,000 clones, 9.5% to 10% seen once. The germline V and J ends were trimmed by 5 bases and 1 base, with 11 bases remaining between them. The CDR3 extends over 15 amino acids. CDR1 is SGHAT and CDR2 is FQNNGV in the germline V gene.

The chain joins TRBV11-2 to TRBJ2-2; possible D gene TRBD2, 5 bases. Sequencing input: central memory CD4+ T cells from blood. The receptor was derived from a woman aged 35 to 49 in good health. CDR3 amino acids: CASSPSGGNTGELFF. CDR3 in DNA: TGTGCCAGCAGCCCCAGCGGTGGGAACACCGGGGAGCTGTTTTTT.